The 19 T cell receptor beta chains below were found in one sample sequenced in a study of blood T cell repertoires in COVID-19. The protocol was immunoSEQ multiplex PCR, while the TCRdb copy is restricted to in-frame clones and leaves out a portion. The data show a few hundred thousand clones, approximately 90% seen once. Sequenced sample: PBMCs or T cells enriched from blood (not recorded which). Source of these receptors: an older woman in a cohort exposed to, infected with or recovered from COVID-19 (not recorded which).

The chain combines TRBV19 with TRBJ2-7; 7 bases map to TRBD1. From germline, CDR1 is LNHDA and CDR2 SQIVND (reference sequence). V lost 6 bases, J lost 1 base, and 6 bases stayed unmatched. This CDR3 spans 14 amino acids. CDR3: CASSRQGDSYEQYF. The CDR3 nucleotides are TGTGCCAGTAGCAGGCAGGGGGATTCCTACGAGCAGTACTTC.

The rearrangement links TRBV28 to TRBJ1-6; D ambiguous. The CDR3 has 14 residues. The V and J ends lost 5 bases and 4 bases respectively, with 9 bases between them. Germline assignment: CDR1 MDHEN and CDR2 SYDVKM. The CDR3 reads CASSRPGYNSPLHF. In DNA, the CDR3 is TGTGCCAGCAGTAGACCCGGGTATAATTCACCCCTCCACTTT.

In the case of this clone: The same CDR3 also results from other DNA sequences found in this sample. The chain couples TRBV5-4 to TRBJ1-2; 8 positions agree with TRBD1. The germline CDR1 and CDR2 sequences are SGHNT and YYREEE (reference sequence). Trimming took 4 bases from V and 2 from J; bases not matched to a gene: 1. The CDR3 is 13 residues long. CDR3 sequence: CASSRQGNYGYTF. Here the CDR3 DNA reads TGTGCCAGCAGCCGACAGGGGAACTATGGCTACACCTTC.

This chain links TRBV7-9 with TRBJ1-4; 7 bases map to TRBD1. This CDR3 contains 15 residues. Unmatched junction bases numbered 6, after V lost 5 bases and J lost 3 bases. The germline CDR1 and CDR2 sequences are SEHNR and FQNEAQ (reference sequence). CDR3 DNA: TGTGCCAGCAGCGCGACAGGGTTCCCTAATGAAAAACTGTTTTTT. This gives the protein CASSATGFPNEKLFF.

The chain combines TRBV4-1 with TRBJ2-7, with TRBD2 matching over 14 bases. CDR3 length equals 18 residues. CDR1 is MGHRA, CDR2 YSYEKL, per germline. The junction had 12 bases not matched to a gene; V was cut back by 4 bases and J by 4 bases. CDR3 region: CASSLVTGTSGSMYEQYF. CDR3 nucleotides: TGCGCCAGCAGCCTTGTGACCGGGACTAGCGGGAGTATGTACGAGCAGTACTTC.

This clone was picked up a small number of times. The chain employs TRBV2 and TRBJ2-2; 12 bases are a match to TRBD2. CDR1 SNHLY and CDR2 FYNNEI come from the germline V gene. This CDR3 is built from 17 residues. J gave up 4 bases and V 5 bases, and 8 bases lay outside the gene matches. CDR3 nucleotide sequence: TGTGCCAGCAGTCCGACTAGCGGGAGCCCCATCACCGGGGAGCTGTTTTTT. Protein sequence: CASSPTSGSPITGELFF.

The chain employs TRBV23-1 and TRBJ2-3; D possibly corresponds to TRBD2 (6 bases). TRBV23-1 carries the ORF label, with uncertain function. The V gene lost 2 bases and the J gene lost 0 bases, with 12 bases spanning the gap. The CDR3 loop spans 16 amino acids. This chain's CDR3 is CASSQPGEASTDTQYF. CDR3 coding DNA: TGCGCCAGCAGTCAACCGGGAGAGGCTAGCACAGATACGCAGTATTTT.

This clone came up a few times. The chain is built from TRBV5-1 and TRBJ1-1; D gene uncertain. CDR1 and CDR2 from the germline V gene are SGHRS and YFSETQ. Trimming removed 3 bases from V and 1 base from J, with 7 bases in between. The CDR3 extends over 13 amino acids. Here the CDR3 reads CASSYTANTEAFF. The CDR3 nucleotides read TGCGCCAGCAGCTATACAGCGAACACTGAAGCTTTCTTT.

J is TRBJ1-5 and V is TRBV12-5; D is undetermined. CDR3 length: 14 amino acids. CDR1 is LGHNT, CDR2 FRNRAP, per germline. Trimming took 3 bases from V and 2 from J, leaving 8 bases between them. CDR3 sequence (DNA): TGTGCTAGTGGTTTTGTCGGGGGCAATCAGCCCCAGCATTTT. Translating gives CASGFVGGNQPQHF.

The chain links TRBV28 to TRBJ1-2, with D possibly being TRBD1 (6 bases). The ends were cut back, 6 bases at V and 6 bases at J, with 14 bases in the middle. Germline values: CDR1 MDHEN, CDR2 SYDVKM. The length of the CDR3 is 13 residues. The CDR3 loop reads CASRPTGRDGYTF. The CDR3 DNA follows: TGTGCCAGCAGACCTACAGGGAGGGATGGCTACACCTTC.

The chain couples TRBV6-1 to TRBJ1-2; 10 nucleotides line up with TRBD1. The V and J ends lost 1 base and 5 bases, in that order; junction bases with no gene match: 7. Germline V gives CDR1 MNHNS, CDR2 SASEGT. This CDR3 is built from 16 residues. CDR3 sequence: CASSEGTGGGRYGYTF. The CDR3 coding sequence is TGTGCCAGCAGTGAAGGGACAGGGGGAGGACGGTATGGCTACACCTTC.

This sequence joins TRBV6-5 and TRBJ2-7; 10 bases fit TRBD1. The CDR3 runs to 15 residues. Trimming at V came to 6 bases and at J to 2 bases, leaving 7 bases not matched to a gene. Per germline, CDR1 MNHEY and CDR2 SVGAGI. CDR3 nucleotides: TGTGCCAGCAGGTCCGGACAGGGGGGGGCCTACGAGCAGTACTTC. Translation: CASRSGQGGAYEQYF.

V gene TRBV7-8 combines with J gene TRBJ2-7, with D possibly being TRBD2 (6 bases). Deletions cut 1 base from V and 2 bases from J, with 12 bases between. The CDR3 spans 15 residues. Looked up from germline, CDR1 is SGHVS and CDR2 is FQNEAQ. The chain's CDR3 is CASSLGAGIPYEQYF. The CDR3 coding sequence is TGTGCCAGCAGCTTAGGGGCGGGAATCCCCTACGAGCAGTACTTC.

J is TRBJ2-7 and V is TRBV5-6; TRBD2 agrees at 7 bases. After removal of 5 bases from V and 4 bases from J, the junction contained 15 bases not matched to a gene. The CDR3 has 16 residues. Germline V gene data show CDR1 as SGHDT and CDR2 as YYEEEE. CDR3 sequence reads: CASSWGTAGAQYEQYF. The CDR3 DNA is TGTGCCAGCAGTTGGGGAACGGCGGGAGCGCAATACGAGCAGTACTTC.

The V gene is TRBV9, the J gene TRBJ2-1; 10 bases map to TRBD2. The CDR3 extends over 18 amino acids. CDR1 and CDR2 from the germline V gene are SGDLS and YYNGEE. V shed 3 bases, J shed 2 bases, and the junction held 11 bases outside the gene matches. The CDR3 DNA sequence: TGTGCCAGCAGCGGCCAGCGGGAGGGAAATGTACCCTACAATGAGCAGTTCTTC. Its protein product is CASSGQREGNVPYNEQFF.

V and J are TRBV6-1 and TRBJ1-2; tentatively, D is TRBD1 (6 bases). The germline V and J ends were trimmed by 2 bases and 4 bases, with 14 bases remaining between them. The CDR3 is made up of 15 amino acids. Looked up from germline, CDR1 is MNHNS and CDR2 is SASEGT. The chain's CDR3 is CASSERQPTGYGYTF. CDR3 coding DNA: TGTGCCAGCAGTGAAAGGCAACCGACAGGCTATGGCTACACCTTC.

The CDR3 DNA follows: TGTGCCAGCAGTTTTCAGGGGGCGGGCAATCAGCCCCAGCATTTT. This encodes CASSFQGAGNQPQHF. The genes are TRBV27 and TRBJ1-5; TRBD1 matches 8 bases. The CDR3 spans 15 residues. With V trimmed by 3 bases and J by 2 bases, 3 bases remained unmatched. The germline V gene encodes CDR1 MNHEY and CDR2 SMNVEV (reference sequence).

The V call is TRBV18, the J call TRBJ1-1; 9 bases fit TRBD1. Germline-derived CDR1 and CDR2 are KGHSH and LQKENI. CDR3 length: 14 residues. Losses at the gene ends were 1 base for V and 6 bases for J; bases not matched to a gene: 3. The CDR3: CASSPRTGDAEAFF. CDR3 coding DNA: TGTGCCAGCTCACCACGGACAGGGGACGCTGAAGCTTTCTTT.

The rearrangement uses TRBV30 and TRBJ1-6, with D possibly TRBD1 on 5 matching bases. The CDR3 spans 13 residues. Trimming stripped 3 bases from V and 8 bases from J, with 11 bases between. Germline CDR1 reads GTSNPN; CDR2 reads SVGIG (reference sequence). The CDR3 sequence is CAWRPQGYSPLHF. Here the CDR3 DNA reads TGTGCCTGGAGGCCGCAGGGTTATTCACCCCTCCACTTT. Full variable domain (outside the CDR3, taken from reference TRBV30 and TRBJ1-6): SQTIHQWPATLVQPVGSPLSLECTVEGTSNPNLYWYRQAAGRGLQLLFYSVGIGQISSEVPQNLSASRPQDRQFILSSKKLLLSDSGFYLCAWRPQGYSPLHFGNGTRLTVT.